Following are 26 T cell receptor beta chains from one sample sequenced in a study of cytomegalovirus exposure and HLA in healthy donors. The primer mix had 60 Vbeta and 13 Jbeta primers. Assay: immunoSEQ multiplex PCR; the TCRdb copy retains only in-frame clones and omits some. The table lists roughly 130,000 clones, 70% to 85% of them singletons. The sequencing input was PBMCs. Source of these receptors: a boy under 18 in good health and CMV-seronegative.

This chain uses TRBV6-1 with TRBJ2-1; tentatively, D is TRBD2 (6 bases). The CDR3 loop spans 15 amino acids. V was trimmed by 6 bases and J by 0 bases, leaving 12 bases between them. CDR1 is MNHNS and CDR2 is SASEGT in the germline V gene. The CDR3 protein is CASSGVAVSYNEQFF. The CDR3 bases are TGTGCCAGCAGCGGCGTAGCGGTCTCCTACAATGAGCAGTTCTTC.

The chain combines TRBV7-3 with TRBJ2-3; no reliable D call. The V end lost 5 bases, the J end lost 2 bases, and 2 bases lay between the germline ends. CDR1 and CDR2 from the germline V gene are SGHTA and FQGTGA. The CDR3 loop spans 11 amino acids. This CDR3 reads CASSLTDTQYF. The CDR3 nucleotides read TGTGCCAGCAGCCTCACAGATACGCAGTATTTT.

V is TRBV4-1 and J is TRBJ2-5, with D possibly matching TRBD1 (6 bases). This CDR3 is 15 amino acids long. V was cut by 0 bases and J by 5 bases, with 13 bases left in between. Germline loops: CDR1 MGHRA, CDR2 YSYEKL. For the CDR3, the DNA is TGCGCCAGCAGCCAAGATGTAAGGGGGTCCGAGACCCAGTACTTC. It translates to CASSQDVRGSETQYF.

This clone was seen a single time. The chain recombines TRBV6-1 with TRBJ2-5, with 9 positions matching TRBD2. Germline CDR1 is MNHNS and CDR2 is SASEGT. The junction had 8 bases not matched to a gene; V was cut back by 4 bases and J by 5 bases. The CDR3 consists of 15 residues. CDR3 protein: CASSGVVAGEETQYF. For the CDR3, the DNA is TGTGCCAGCAGTGGGGTCGTAGCGGGAGAGGAGACCCAGTACTTC.

V is TRBV9 and J is TRBJ2-3; D unresolved. The V end lost 4 bases, the J end lost 0 bases, and 9 bases lay between the germline ends. The CDR3 is 14 amino acids. Germline-derived CDR1 and CDR2 are SGDLS and YYNGEE. CDR3 sequence reads: CASSSRYSTDTQYF. DNA of the CDR3: TGTGCCAGCAGCTCCCGCTATAGCACAGATACGCAGTATTTT. The whole variable domain, remainder taken from reference TRBV9 and TRBJ2-3, is DSGVTQTPKHLITATGQRVTLRCSPRSGDLSVYWYQQSLDQGLQFLIQYYNGEERAKGNILERFSAQQFPDLHSELNLSSLELGDSALYFCASSSRYSTDTQYFGPGTRLTVL.

This chain joins TRBV18 and TRBJ2-1; 12 nucleotides match TRBD2. Germline V gives CDR1 KGHSH, CDR2 LQKENI. After removal of 3 bases from V and 0 bases from J, the junction contained 3 bases not matched to a gene. This CDR3 contains 17 residues. CDR3 coding DNA: TGTGCCAGCTCACCTGCGACTAGCGGGAGCTCCTACAATGAGCAGTTCTTC. Protein: CASSPATSGSSYNEQFF.

This clone was picked up a small number of times. The chain couples TRBV6-6 to TRBJ2-7; the D gene is possibly TRBD2 (5 bases). The CDR3 is made up of 14 amino acids. The ends were cut back, 5 bases at V and 5 bases at J, with 16 bases in the middle. Germline loops: CDR1 MNHNY, CDR2 SVGAGI (reference sequence). The CDR3 region has the DNA TGTGCCAGCAGTCAAGGTTTCGGGAAGGACGAGCAGTACTTC. Translated, it gives CASSQGFGKDEQYF.

This chain links TRBV2 with TRBJ2-5; unclear D gene. V was pared by 0 bases and J by 5 bases, with 4 bases between. Per the germline V gene, CDR1 is SNHLY and CDR2 is FYNNEI. The CDR3 covers 12 residues. CDR3 DNA: TGTGCCAGCAGTGAAGCGACTGAGACCCAGTACTTC. Its translation is CASSEATETQYF.

This clone was counted only a few times. The V gene is TRBV6-5, the J gene TRBJ2-7; 10 bases match TRBD1. The trim removed 5 bases at V and 6 bases at J, leaving 7 bases unmatched. In germline, CDR1 is MNHEY, CDR2 SVGAGI. There are 14 residues in the CDR3. DNA of the CDR3: TGTGCCAGCAGTCGCGGGACAGGGGCGTTCGAGCAGTACTTC. Translation gives CASSRGTGAFEQYF.

This chain connects TRBV30 to TRBJ2-1, with 7 bases aligning to TRBD2. This CDR3 spans 19 amino acids. The V gene end was trimmed by 0 bases and the J gene end by 7 bases; junction bases not matched to a gene: 21. CDR1 and CDR2 from the germline V gene are GTSNPN and SVGIG (reference sequence). As DNA, the CDR3 is TGTGCCTGGAGTGTACTAGGTGGGAGGGCAGTTACGGTCTTAAATGAGCAGTTCTTC. Translated: CAWSVLGGRAVTVLNEQFF.

The J gene is TRBJ2-7, the V gene TRBV14, with a possible D match to TRBD2 (6 bases). The V end was cut by 1 base, the J end by 1 base, with 11 bases between. CDR3 size: 15 residues. CDR1 and CDR2 (germline): SGHDN, FVKESK. The CDR3 sequence: CASSQARDASYEQYF. CDR3 sequence (DNA): TGTGCCAGCAGCCAAGCGCGGGACGCTTCCTACGAGCAGTACTTC.

The rearrangement joins TRBV6-5 to TRBJ2-7, with 8 bases that match TRBD1. Germline V gene sequence: CDR1 MNHEY, CDR2 SVGAGI. This CDR3 is 15 amino acids long. V dropped 2 bases and J dropped 3; count of bases not matched to a gene: 6. The CDR3 is CASSYGAGGFYEQYF. In DNA form, the CDR3 reads TGTGCCAGCAGTTACGGGGCAGGGGGCTTCTACGAGCAGTACTTC.

The chain couples TRBV15 to TRBJ2-5; D is undetermined. Germline lookup yields CDR1 LNHNV and CDR2 YYDKDF (reference sequence). The CDR3 is made up of 12 amino acids. Trimming removed 1 base at V and 5 bases at J, with 5 bases between. For the CDR3, the DNA is TGTGCCACCAGCAGAGCCATGGAGACCCAGTACTTC. Translated: CATSRAMETQYF.

The genes are TRBV6-1 and TRBJ1-1, with TRBD1 matching over 7 bases. Germline values: CDR1 MNHNS, CDR2 SASEGT. The CDR3 totals 13 residues. V dropped 6 bases and J dropped 3; count of bases not matched to a gene: 4. CDR3 region: CASRTTGYTEAFF. As DNA, the CDR3 is TGTGCCAGCAGGACGACAGGGTACACTGAAGCTTTCTTT.

The chain is built from TRBV12-5 and TRBJ2-7; D might be TRBD2 (6 bases). Germline V gives CDR1 LGHNT, CDR2 FRNRAP. Trimming left V 7 bases short and J 3 bases short, with 10 bases between. This CDR3 contains 12 residues. CDR3 amino acids: CASARDFYEQYF. CDR3 sequence (DNA): TGTGCTAGTGCCCGGGACTTCTACGAGCAGTACTTC.

The rearrangement links TRBV7-8 to TRBJ1-2; D might be TRBD1 (5 bases). The CDR3 has 15 amino acids. Looked up from germline, CDR1 is SGHVS and CDR2 is FQNEAQ. V dropped 5 bases and J dropped 8 bases, with 21 bases sitting between them. CDR3 loop: CASSTDAGEARGYTF. As DNA, the CDR3 is TGTGCCAGCAGCACAGACGCGGGGGAGGCTCGGGGCTACACCTTC.

The chain recombines TRBV4-3 with TRBJ1-5; D unclear. The germline V gene has CDR1 LGHNA and CDR2 YSLEER. The CDR3 sequence is 14 residues long. The V and J ends lost 2 bases and 3 bases respectively, with 8 bases between them. The CDR3 DNA reads TGCGCCAGCAGCCAACAACGGGTCAATCAGCCCCAGCATTTT. Amino acids: CASSQQRVNQPQHF.

The genes are TRBV15 and TRBJ1-2, with D possibly being TRBD1 (6 bases). The CDR3 loop spans 16 amino acids. Trimming cost V 1 base and J 4 bases, with 16 bases left between them. Looked up from germline, CDR1 is LNHNV and CDR2 is YYDKDF (reference sequence). CDR3: CATSRVSGQPLYGYTF. In DNA, the CDR3 is TGTGCCACCAGCAGAGTCTCGGGACAACCACTCTATGGCTACACCTTC.

This chain links TRBV7-6 with TRBJ2-1; 14 nucleotides match TRBD2. The CDR3 has 18 amino acids. V lost 5 bases, J lost 1 base, and 7 bases stayed unmatched. Germline lookup yields CDR1 SGHVS and CDR2 FNYEAQ. This chain's CDR3 is CASSLKTSGRGSYNEQFF. Here the CDR3 DNA reads TGTGCCAGCAGCCTAAAGACTAGCGGGAGGGGGTCCTACAATGAGCAGTTCTTC.

The CDR3 here is CAWSVVRSNQPQHF. The CDR3 DNA follows: TGTGCCTGGAGTGTTGTGAGGAGCAATCAGCCCCAGCATTTT. This chain joins TRBV30 and TRBJ1-5; D remains ambiguous. The CDR3 is made up of 14 amino acids. The ends were cut back, 0 bases at V and 1 base at J, with 7 bases in the middle. CDR1 is GTSNPN, CDR2 SVGIG, per germline (reference sequence).

The CDR3 DNA is TGTGCCAGCAGTCAACGGACAGGGAGCAATCAGCCCCAGCATTTT. Translated, it gives CASSQRTGSNQPQHF. J is TRBJ1-5 and V is TRBV27; 8 nucleotides match TRBD1. Germline CDR1 is MNHEY and CDR2 is SMNVEV (reference sequence). The CDR3 runs 15 residues. V shed 5 bases, J shed 1 base, and the junction held 4 bases outside the gene matches.

The chain couples TRBV29-1 to TRBJ2-5; 10 bases match TRBD1. Germline lookup yields CDR1 SQVTM and CDR2 ANQGSEA. V gave up 1 base and J gave up 5 bases; unmatched junction bases: 7. This CDR3 comprises 15 residues. CDR3 sequence reads: CSVEGDRGFWETQYF. For the CDR3, the DNA is TGCAGCGTTGAAGGGGACAGGGGTTTTTGGGAGACCCAGTACTTC. Drawing the rest from reference TRBV29-1 and TRBJ2-5, the complete variable domain is SAVISQKPSRDICQRGTSLTIQCQVDSQVTMMFWYRQQPGQSLTLIATANQGSEATYESGFVIDKFPISRPNLTFSTLTVSNMSPEDSSIYLCSVEGDRGFWETQYFGPGTRLLVL.

The chain couples TRBV2 to TRBJ2-7; 10 bases match TRBD2. Germline V CDR1 and CDR2: SNHLY, FYNNEI. The J segment lost 1 base and the V segment lost 4 bases, leaving 4 bases of the junction unmatched. CDR3 length: 15 residues. CDR3 sequence reads: CASSVTSGVSYEQYF. Written as DNA, the CDR3 is TGTGCCAGCAGTGTAACTAGCGGGGTGTCCTACGAGCAGTACTTC.

The chain is built from TRBV11-2 and TRBJ2-1; 8 bases match TRBD2. The CDR3 covers 14 residues. The J segment lost 6 bases and the V segment lost 8 bases, leaving 9 bases of the junction unmatched. Germline-derived CDR1 and CDR2 are SGHAT and FQNNGV. This CDR3 reads CASGHLRGVNEQFF. Written as DNA, the CDR3 is TGTGCCAGCGGTCACTTGCGGGGGGTCAATGAGCAGTTCTTC.

This clone showed up just a few times. This sequence joins TRBV5-1 and TRBJ2-3; D is ambiguous. The germline V gene encodes CDR1 SGHRS and CDR2 YFSETQ. Trimming cost V 4 bases and J 3 bases, with 9 bases left between them. The CDR3 consists of 13 residues. DNA of the CDR3: TGCGCCAGCAGCCCGGAAGCGACAGATACGCAGTATTTT. It encodes CASSPEATDTQYF.

The V gene is TRBV11-1, the J gene TRBJ2-7, with 7 bases lining up with TRBD1. This CDR3 contains 15 residues. Germline V lookup: CDR1 SGHAT, CDR2 FQDESV (reference sequence). Unmatched junction bases numbered 10, after V lost 5 bases and J lost 3 bases. CDR3 coding DNA: TGTGCCAGCAGCCCCCGTGGACAGGAGATCTACGAGCAGTACTTC. This gives the protein CASSPRGQEIYEQYF.